These 8 T cell receptor beta chains were sequenced from one sample in a study of cytomegalovirus exposure and HLA in healthy donors. The PCR contained 60 Vbeta and 13 Jbeta primers. Produced via immunoSEQ multiplex PCR; TCRdb's table is partial and in-frame only. The data hold about 200,000 clones, with 81% observed a single time. Sequenced: PBMCs. The receptors shown here come from a man aged 18 to 29 in good health and CMV-seronegative.

The chain joins TRBV10-3 to TRBJ1-2, with 10 bases matching TRBD1. Germline lookup yields CDR1 ENHRY and CDR2 SYGVKD. This CDR3 comprises 15 residues. Trimming cost V 3 bases and J 5 bases; bases outside gene matches: 6. The CDR3 reads CAISEGQGVGYGYTF. CDR3 coding DNA: TGTGCCATCAGTGAAGGACAGGGGGTAGGGTATGGCTACACCTTC.

V and J are TRBV28 and TRBJ2-7, with TRBD1 matching 12 bases. Germline CDR1 reads MDHEN; CDR2 reads SYDVKM. The CDR3 is 15 amino acids. V lost 3 bases to trimming and J lost 5 bases; unmatched junction nucleotides: 5. CDR3 coding DNA: TGTGCCAGCAGTTTGGCGGGACAGGGGGCCGACGAGCAGTACTTC. Translated, it gives CASSLAGQGADEQYF.

The chain recombines TRBV5-4 with TRBJ2-1; possible D gene TRBD2, 5 bases. Germline lookup yields CDR1 SGHNT and CDR2 YYREEE (reference sequence). V was cut by 7 bases and J by 5 bases, with 16 bases left in between. CDR3 size: 14 residues. CDR3 sequence reads: CASGGLPANNEQFF. For the CDR3, the DNA is TGTGCCAGCGGCGGACTTCCCGCAAACAATGAGCAGTTCTTC. The complete variable domain, with remaining parts taken from reference TRBV5-4 and TRBJ2-1, reads ETGVTQSPTHLIKTRGQQVTLRCSSQSGHNTVSWYQQALGQGPQFIFQYYREEENGRGNFPPRFSGLQFPNYSSELNVNALELDDSALYLCASGGLPANNEQFFGPGTRLTVL.

The V gene is TRBV19, the J gene TRBJ2-7; the match to TRBD2 covers 7 bases. The CDR3 covers 16 residues. The germline CDR1 and CDR2 sequences are LNHDA and SQIVND (reference sequence). V dropped 4 bases and J dropped 1; count of bases not matched to a gene: 10. The CDR3 here is CASSTPGGKSSYEQYF. The CDR3 DNA sequence: TGTGCCAGTAGTACCCCGGGGGGTAAATCGTCCTACGAGCAGTACTTC. Full variable domain (outside the CDR3, taken from reference TRBV19 and TRBJ2-7): DGGITQSPKYLFRKEGQNVTLSCEQNLNHDAMYWYRQDPGQGLRLIYYSQIVNDFQKGDIAEGYSVSREKKESFPLTVTSAQKNPTAFYLCASSTPGGKSSYEQYFGPGTRLTVT.

The chain recombines TRBV5-8 with TRBJ2-6; D ambiguous. Trimming cost V 0 bases and J 1 base, with 11 bases left between them. The CDR3 runs to 17 residues. Germline V gene data show CDR1 as SGHTS and CDR2 as YDEGEE. The CDR3 loop is CASSLDLSRSGANVLTF. CDR3 nucleotide sequence: TGTGCCAGCAGCTTGGATCTCAGTCGATCTGGGGCCAACGTCCTGACTTTC.

The chain employs TRBV10-3 and TRBJ2-5, with D unresolved. The DNA end favors TRBJ2-7, so the J call may be wrong. The CDR3 runs to 12 residues. Germline V gives CDR1 ENHRY, CDR2 SYGVKD. CDR3 nucleotide sequence: TGTGCCATCAGTGTTGGCGGCTACGAGCAGTACTTC. This translates into CAISVGGYEQYF.

This chain links TRBV7-2 with TRBJ2-7; D gene ambiguous. The CDR3 spans 14 residues. From germline, CDR1 is SGHTA and CDR2 FQGNSA. With 4 bases removed from V and 0 bases from J, the gap between germline ends came to 10 bases. CDR3 nucleotides: TGTGCCAGCAGCTCTCGCGCAGGCTCCTACGAGCAGTACTTC. Translated, it gives CASSSRAGSYEQYF.

The chain carries TRBV14 and TRBJ2-3; 14 nucleotides line up with TRBD2. V lost 4 bases and J lost 0; bases outside the gene matches: 6. This CDR3 comprises 18 residues. Germline CDR1 is SGHDN and CDR2 is FVKESK. CDR3 sequence (DNA): TGTGCCAGCAGCCGTCGGACTAGCGGGAGGAGTAGCACAGATACGCAGTATTTT. Translating it yields CASSRRTSGRSSTDTQYF.